This T cell receptor beta chain was recovered during a study of long-term antiretroviral therapy in people with HIV. Each specimen consisted of 1-10 million cryopreserved PBMC prior to extraction of DNA. Survey-level immunoSEQ v3.0 assays were run. The method was immunoSEQ multiplex PCR; TCRdb's version includes in-frame clones alone and lacks a portion of them. The top ten clones hold over 1.5% of a sample with 30,000 or so clones, 95% to 98% of them seen once. Study results and limitations: Across all time points, the repertoire was dominated by clones that expanded before ART. Controls showed broader CDR3 length ranges than did the HIV repertoires.

Details on this clone: Its matching antigen is unknown.

This CDR3 has 11 residues. Germline V CDR1 and CDR2: MNHEY, SVGAGI. The germline V and J ends were trimmed by 4 bases and 7 bases, with 5 bases remaining between them. The input for sequencing was unsorted PBMCs, taken 7.6 years after starting antiretroviral therapy. This TCR came from a man aged 30 to 39 with HIV. J is TRBJ2-1 and V is TRBV6-5; D is ambiguous. CDR3: CASSLGNEQFF. CDR3 nucleotides: TGTGCCAGCAGTTTAGGGAATGAGCAGTTCTTC.